The clone carrying this T cell receptor (beta chain) was seen only once. The antigen is not known. The protocol was immunoSEQ multiplex PCR, while the TCRdb copy is restricted to in-frame clones and leaves out a portion. Seen here are 130,000 to 150,000 clones, around 88% observed once, and the top ten hold 3% to 4%. Trimming took off 6 bases at V and 7 bases at J, with 18 bases between the two ends. CDR3 length equals 14 residues. From germline, CDR1 is MNHEY and CDR2 SVGEGT. These data come from a study of T cell responses to AZD1222 COVID-19 vaccine. Notes on the study in general: Donors were largely white British and mainly female; clonal diversity was possibly underestimated. Close to half of spike-specific TCRs reportedly recognize unmutated variant regions. Baseline testing showed seropositivity in only five or six AZD1222 recipients. CD4 TCRs associated with vaccination spanned spike, dominating at 160-218 and 743-854.

Sample: peripheral blood, taken on day 0 of MenACWY control vaccination. This chain links TRBV6-2 or TRBV6-3 with TRBJ2-5; D tentatively reads TRBD1 or TRBD2 (5 bases each). The sequence derives from an adult in good health. DNA of the CDR3: TGTGCCAGCAGCGGGACCGCCGGGGCCGTGACCCAGTACTTC. This codes for CASSGTAGAVTQYF.